This T cell receptor (beta chain) was observed in a study of T-cell reconstitution after alpha-beta-depleted transplantation in children. Preparation of the TCRbeta library was carried out with unique molecular identifiers. One entry per CDR3 protein results from TCRdb running MiXCR on the PCR reads. The table lists about 500,000 distinct CDR3 sequences, around a third of them singletons. This clonotype was picked up one time. The germline gives CDR1 LNHNV, CDR2 YYDKDF (reference sequence). CDR3 length equals 14 residues. Trimming left V 8 bases short and J 0 bases short, with 11 bases between. This chain links TRBV15 with TRBJ2-1; either TRBD1 or TRBD2 may supply D (5 bases each). The sequence derives from a human donor who donated a stem cell graft to a child with aplastic anemia. Sequences were derived from PBMCs from the stem cell graft donor, sampled from the stem cell graft. The DNA for the CDR3 is TGTGCCACCCGACAGAGCGGCTCCTACAATGAGCAGTTCTTC. Translated, it gives CATRQSGSYNEQFF.